This T cell receptor (beta chain) appears in the sequencing data of a study of blood T cell repertoires in COVID-19. Study as a whole: COVID-19 samples, acute and convalescent, were from the United States, Italy and Spain.

This CDR3 has 15 amino acids. The V gene's germline CDR1 is MDHEN and CDR2 SYDVKM. The V segment lost 6 bases and the J segment 6 bases; nucleotides outside the gene matches: 7. In the source study's methods: Quantification of nucleated cells was approximated via reference gene primer amplification. Libraries were prepared by immunoSEQ multiplex PCR; TCRdb keeps only in-frame clonotypes and omits some of them. V, J and clone size are taken as reported in that table, and D and trimming were inferred from the DNA itself. The sample holds around 190,000 clones, 76% seen once. The receptor was derived from a woman between 50 and 59 years old with active or convalescent COVID-19. Sequencing was performed on peripheral blood. This rearrangement joins TRBV28 to TRBJ2-3; 12 bases agree with TRBD2. The CDR3 reads CASSQGLAGWDTQYF. The CDR3 coding sequence is TGTGCCAGCAGCCAGGGACTAGCGGGCTGGGATACGCAGTATTTT.